Described below is a single T cell receptor (beta chain) sequence and its context. What it recognizes is unknown. This PCR relied on a set of 60 Vbeta primers and 13 Jbeta primers. Profiling relied on immunoSEQ multiplex PCR, and the TCRdb table lists in-frame clones only, not all of them. The repertoire includes over 200,000 clones, 85% to 90% of them detected once, and roughly 1% sits in the top ten. The sample originates from a study of cytomegalovirus exposure and HLA in healthy donors. Germline V gene lookup returns CDR1 SGHVS and CDR2 FQNEAQ. The CDR3 sequence is 15 residues long. Trimming took off 5 bases at V and 5 bases at J, with 18 bases between the two ends. Study results and limitations: Sequencing likely generated an artifact that appeared as a cluster of highly shared sequence variants.

Material: PBMCs. This clonotype originated in a woman aged 18-29 years in good health and CMV-seronegative. The V and J genes are TRBV7-8 and TRBJ1-1, with D possibly being TRBD1 (5 bases). The CDR3 reads CASSPGRLGDTEAFF. CDR3 nucleotide sequence: TGTGCCAGCAGCCCCGGTCGACTAGGGGATACTGAAGCTTTCTTT.